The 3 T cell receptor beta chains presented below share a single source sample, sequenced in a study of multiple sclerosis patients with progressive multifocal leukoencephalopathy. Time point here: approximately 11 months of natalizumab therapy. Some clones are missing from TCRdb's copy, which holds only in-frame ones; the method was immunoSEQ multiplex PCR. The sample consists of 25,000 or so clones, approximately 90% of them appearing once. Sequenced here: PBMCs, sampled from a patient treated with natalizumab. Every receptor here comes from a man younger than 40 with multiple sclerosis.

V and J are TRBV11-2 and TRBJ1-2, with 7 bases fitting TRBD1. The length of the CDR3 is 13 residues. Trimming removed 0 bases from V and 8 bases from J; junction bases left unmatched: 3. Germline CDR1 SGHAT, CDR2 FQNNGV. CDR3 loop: CASSLEGGEGYTF. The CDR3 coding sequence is TGTGCCAGCAGCTTAGAAGGGGGCGAAGGCTACACCTTC.

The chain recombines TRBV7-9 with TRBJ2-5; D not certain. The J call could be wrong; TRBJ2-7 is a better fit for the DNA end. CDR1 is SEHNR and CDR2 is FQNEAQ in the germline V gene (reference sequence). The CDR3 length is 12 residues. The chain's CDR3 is CASSLVVYEQYF. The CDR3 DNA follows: TGTGCCAGCAGCTTAGTCGTTTACGAGCAGTACTTC.

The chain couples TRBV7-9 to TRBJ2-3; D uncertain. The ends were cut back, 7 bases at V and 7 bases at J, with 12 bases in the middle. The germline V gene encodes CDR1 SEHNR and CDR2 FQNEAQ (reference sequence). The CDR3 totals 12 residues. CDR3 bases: TGTGCCAGCATCCGAGACGGGTATACGCAGTATTTT. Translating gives CASIRDGYTQYF.